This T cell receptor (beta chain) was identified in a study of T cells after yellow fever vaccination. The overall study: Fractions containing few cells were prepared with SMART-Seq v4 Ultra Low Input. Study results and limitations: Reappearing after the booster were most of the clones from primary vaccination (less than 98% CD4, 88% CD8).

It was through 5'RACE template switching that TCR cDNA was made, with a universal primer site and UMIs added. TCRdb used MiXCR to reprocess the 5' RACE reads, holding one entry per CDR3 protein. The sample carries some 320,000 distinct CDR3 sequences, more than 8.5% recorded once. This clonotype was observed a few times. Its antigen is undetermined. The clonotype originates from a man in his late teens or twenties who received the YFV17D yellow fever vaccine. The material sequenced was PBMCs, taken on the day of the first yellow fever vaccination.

CDR3 loop: CASSNHSYEQYV. CDR3 bases: TGTGCCAGCAGTAATCACTCCTACGAGCAGTACGTC. The V and J genes are TRBV6-2 or TRBV6-3 and TRBJ2-7; D ambiguous. The ends were cut back, 5 bases at V and 0 bases at J, with 5 bases in the middle. Per germline, CDR1 MNHEY and CDR2 SVGEGT. The CDR3 runs 12 residues.